The 30 T cell receptor beta chains listed next were all sequenced from one sample in a study of cytomegalovirus exposure and HLA in healthy donors. The PCR used 60 Vbeta and 13 Jbeta primers. Assay: immunoSEQ multiplex PCR; the TCRdb copy retains only in-frame clones and omits some. The sample lists 35,000 to 45,000 clones, 51% seen once, with roughly 6% in the top ten. The source material was PBMCs. The receptors come from a man aged 55 to 70 in good health and CMV-seronegative.

A single count supports this clone. The chain is built from TRBV7-8 and TRBJ2-5, with 7 bases lining up with TRBD2. The J call is uncertain, as TRBJ2-7 better fits the DNA end. The CDR3 contains 16 residues. Per germline, CDR1 SGHVS and CDR2 FQNEAQ. The CDR3 spells CASTPAGRSTFYEQYF. The CDR3 DNA sequence: TGTGCCAGCACCCCGGCCGGGAGGAGTACTTTTTACGAGCAGTACTTC.

This clone appeared many times. The chain has TRBV28 and TRBJ1-2; D call uncertain. Germline loops: CDR1 MDHEN, CDR2 SYDVKM. The CDR3 has 12 amino acids. The V end was cut by 5 bases, the J end by 4 bases, with 8 bases between. CDR3 loop: CASSNSLYGYTF. CDR3 nucleotides: TGTGCCAGCAGTAACAGTCTCTATGGCTACACCTTC.

The V gene is TRBV28, the J gene TRBJ1-2; D unclear. The germline V gene has CDR1 MDHEN and CDR2 SYDVKM. CDR3 length: 12 amino acids. V was clipped by 7 bases and J by 8 bases, with 14 bases between them. Written as DNA, the CDR3 is TGTGCCAGCACACTGGAGCCTGGGGGCTACACCTTC. This gives the protein CASTLEPGGYTF.

The rearrangement joins TRBV7-9 to TRBJ2-5; D unclear. The germline V and J ends were trimmed by 2 bases and 0 bases, with 7 bases remaining between them. CDR3 length: 14 residues. Germline CDR1 reads SEHNR; CDR2 reads FQNEAQ (reference sequence). The CDR3 sequence: CASSLQQNQETQYF. In DNA, the CDR3 is TGTGCCAGCAGCTTACAACAGAACCAAGAGACCCAGTACTTC.

The rearrangement links TRBV30 to TRBJ2-3; 10 bases are a match to TRBD2. The germline V gene has CDR1 GTSNPN and CDR2 SVGIG (reference sequence). V shed 4 bases and J 5 bases; nucleotides not matched to a gene: 9. This CDR3 has 15 residues. This CDR3 reads CAWKASGSWGDTQYF. The CDR3 region has the DNA TGTGCCTGGAAGGCTAGCGGGAGCTGGGGAGATACGCAGTATTTT.

The rearrangement uses TRBV29-1 and TRBJ2-5; 7 bases line up with TRBD2. J gave up 5 bases and V 4 bases, and 7 bases lay outside the gene matches. Germline V lookup: CDR1 SQVTM, CDR2 ANQGSEA. The CDR3 loop spans 13 amino acids. CDR3 in DNA: TGCAGCGTTGGGGACTGGGGGGGGGAGACCCAGTACTTC. This translates into CSVGDWGGETQYF.

This clone has only a few counts. The rearrangement joins TRBV10-1 to TRBJ2-2; 7 bases align to TRBD2. V trimming: 2 bases; J trimming: 1 base; junction bases outside the gene matches: 1. CDR1 WNHNN and CDR2 SYGVQD come from the germline V gene (reference sequence). The CDR3 totals 15 residues. CDR3 in DNA: TGCGCCAGCAGTGAGGGGACTAAGAACACCGGGGAGCTGTTTTTT. It yields the protein CASSEGTKNTGELFF.

The chain has TRBV19 and TRBJ1-1, with a possible D match to TRBD1 (6 bases). Germline CDR1 LNHDA, CDR2 SQIVND (reference sequence). V was cut by 6 bases and J by 7 bases, with 9 bases left in between. This CDR3 is built from 11 residues. CDR3 DNA: TGTGCCAGTAGCGGACAGAGTGAAGCTTTCTTT. Translating gives CASSGQSEAFF.

The chain is built from TRBV16 and TRBJ1-5, with a tentative D call TRBD1 (6 bases). Germline V CDR1 and CDR2: KGHSY, FQNENV. V gave up 0 bases and J gave up 8 bases, with 14 bases separating them. The CDR3 totals 15 residues. The CDR3: CASSQSWGRGEPQHF. CDR3 DNA: TGTGCCAGCAGCCAATCGTGGGGGCGGGGGGAGCCCCAGCATTTT.

The rearrangement links TRBV29-1 to TRBJ1-4; the match to TRBD1 covers 9 bases. The germline CDR1 and CDR2 sequences are SQVTM and ANQGSEA. The CDR3 runs to 13 residues. V shed 2 bases and J 6 bases; nucleotides not matched to a gene: 1. The CDR3 is CSVEWTGDEKLFF. DNA of the CDR3: TGCAGCGTTGAATGGACAGGGGATGAAAAACTGTTTTTT. The variable domain in full, completed from reference TRBV29-1 and TRBJ1-4, reads SAVISQKPSRDICQRGTSLTIQCQVDSQVTMMFWYRQQPGQSLTLIATANQGSEATYESGFVIDKFPISRPNLTFSTLTVSNMSPEDSSIYLCSVEWTGDEKLFFGSGTQLSVL.

V is TRBV9 and J is TRBJ2-3; D might be TRBD2 (5 bases). The germline V gene encodes CDR1 SGDLS and CDR2 YYNGEE. Deletions cut 3 bases from V and 4 bases from J, with 18 bases between. This CDR3 has 16 residues. CDR3 amino acids: CASSAPLAKGPDTQYF. The CDR3 DNA reads as TGTGCCAGCAGCGCCCCCTTAGCGAAAGGGCCAGATACGCAGTATTTT.

The chain links TRBV18 to TRBJ2-5; maybe TRBD1 (6 bases). The CDR3 loop spans 14 amino acids. Trimming took 4 bases from V and 2 from J, leaving 11 bases between them. Germline V gives CDR1 KGHSH, CDR2 LQKENI. CDR3 DNA: TGTGCCAGCTCACTCGGCACAGGGCAAGAGACCCAGTACTTC. Protein: CASSLGTGQETQYF.

The chain recombines TRBV29-1 with TRBJ2-7, with 10 bases fitting TRBD1. The ends lost 6 bases at V and 4 bases at J; junction bases unmatched: 15. The germline V gene encodes CDR1 SQVTM and CDR2 ANQGSEA. The CDR3 is 16 amino acids. The CDR3 is CSVTPPPGTGVYEQYF. CDR3 sequence (DNA): TGCAGCGTGACACCACCACCCGGGACAGGGGTTTACGAGCAGTACTTC.

This clone was seen a single time. The chain is built from TRBV7-9 and TRBJ1-2; D not resolved. Germline loops: CDR1 SEHNR, CDR2 FQNEAQ (reference sequence). Trimming stripped 7 bases from V and 1 base from J, with 13 bases between. The CDR3 sequence is 14 residues long. The CDR3 region is CASTSRGFNYGYTF. The CDR3 nucleotides read TGTGCCAGCACCTCAAGAGGATTTAACTATGGCTACACCTTC.

There are a few counts of this clone. The rearrangement uses TRBV5-8 and TRBJ1-1; TRBD1 aligns across 7 bases. V lost 4 bases, J lost 2 bases, and 8 bases stayed unmatched. This CDR3 spans 15 amino acids. Per germline, CDR1 SGHTS and CDR2 YDEGEE. For the CDR3, the DNA is TGTGCCAGCAGCCCCTGGACAGGCCTCAACACTGAAGCTTTCTTT. It yields the protein CASSPWTGLNTEAFF.

V is TRBV6-1 and J is TRBJ2-7; the D gene is possibly TRBD2 (6 bases). The CDR3 runs to 15 residues. Between the trimmed V and J ends, which lost 1 base and 6 bases, there was a span of 16 bases. Germline assignment: CDR1 MNHNS and CDR2 SASEGT. CDR3 nucleotide sequence: TGTGCCAGCAGTGAAGTCGCCCAGGGCGGGGTCGAGCAGTACTTC. Its translation is CASSEVAQGGVEQYF.

This clone was counted only a few times. V and J are TRBV19 and TRBJ2-7; 7 bases line up with TRBD1. This CDR3 comprises 12 residues. The V segment lost 4 bases and the J segment 13 bases; nucleotides outside the gene matches: 10. Germline V gene data show CDR1 as LNHDA and CDR2 as SQIVND (reference sequence). CDR3 amino acids: CASSREPGQIYF. The CDR3 region has the DNA TGTGCCAGTAGTAGGGAACCGGGACAGATATACTTC.

V gene TRBV7-8 combines with J gene TRBJ2-7, with a weak D call TRBD1 (5 bases). Germline values: CDR1 SGHVS, CDR2 FQNEAQ. The CDR3 consists of 14 residues. Trimming took off 0 bases at V and 0 bases at J, with 6 bases between the two ends. CDR3 nucleotides: TGTGCCAGCAGCTTAGCACAGGTCTCCTACGAGCAGTACTTC. Translating gives CASSLAQVSYEQYF.

The chain is built from TRBV13 and TRBJ2-2, with 10 nucleotides matching TRBD1. The CDR3 is made up of 17 amino acids. V was pared by 5 bases and J by 4 bases, with 10 bases of the junction left unmatched. CDR1 is PRHDT, CDR2 FYEKMQ, per germline (reference sequence). The DNA for the CDR3 is TGTGCCAGCAGCCCACCACAGGGACAGGGGTCCACCGGGGAGCTGTTTTTT. It encodes CASSPPQGQGSTGELFF.

The V and J genes are TRBV10-3 and TRBJ2-1; possibly TRBD2 for D (6 bases). The CDR3 is made up of 18 amino acids. The germline V gene has CDR1 ENHRY and CDR2 SYGVKD. Trimming left V 0 bases short and J 8 bases short, with 23 bases between. CDR3 DNA sequence: TGTGCCATCAGTGAGTCGATGTCTAGCGCCCACCTGCGGGATGAGCAGTTCTTC. Residues: CAISESMSSAHLRDEQFF.

The CDR3 DNA reads TGTGCCACCAGCACAGGGGGCGAGGGAGAGACCCAGTACTTC. Amino acid sequence: CATSTGGEGETQYF. The chain joins TRBV15 to TRBJ2-5; 8 bases agree with TRBD1. J gave up 4 bases and V 4 bases, and 5 bases lay outside the gene matches. Per the germline V gene, CDR1 is LNHNV and CDR2 is YYDKDF (reference sequence). This CDR3 contains 14 residues.

This chain joins TRBV7-8 and TRBJ1-2, with D possibly matching TRBD1 (5 bases). Trimming left V 4 bases short and J 2 bases short, with 14 bases between. The germline gives CDR1 SGHVS, CDR2 FQNEAQ. The CDR3 extends over 15 amino acids. In DNA form, the CDR3 reads TGTGCCAGCAGCTCCCGCCCGCAGGGCAACTATGGCTACACCTTC. It specifies CASSSRPQGNYGYTF. The full variable domain, rest sourced from reference TRBV7-8 and TRBJ1-2, is GAGVSQSPRYKVAKRGQDVALRCDPISGHVSLFWYQQALGQGPEFLTYFQNEAQLDKSGLPSDRFFAERPEGSVSTLKIQRTQQEDSAVYLCASSSRPQGNYGYTFGSGTRLTVV.

This sequence joins TRBV9 and TRBJ2-5, with D tentatively TRBD2 (5 bases). V lost 0 bases, J lost 9 bases, and 12 bases lay in between. The CDR3 is 13 residues long. Germline assignment: CDR1 SGDLS and CDR2 YYNGEE. The CDR3: CASSVASAGAQYF. As DNA, the CDR3 is TGTGCCAGCAGCGTAGCGTCTGCCGGGGCCCAGTACTTC.

This chain links TRBV6-5 with TRBJ2-3, with D possibly matching TRBD2 (6 bases). This CDR3 has 14 amino acids. V was pared by 2 bases and J by 8 bases, with 14 bases between. CDR1 and CDR2 (germline): MNHEY, SVGAGI. CDR3 sequence reads: CASSYERVQGTQYF. The CDR3 region has the DNA TGTGCCAGCAGTTACGAGCGGGTGCAGGGTACGCAGTATTTT.

The V gene is TRBV10-3, the J gene TRBJ2-7; 10 bases are a match to TRBD1. V shed 9 bases, J shed 2 bases, and the junction held 7 bases outside the gene matches. This CDR3 is 14 amino acids long. Germline V gene data show CDR1 as ENHRY and CDR2 as SYGVKD. CDR3 residues: CAISSGQGAYEQYF. The CDR3 DNA reads TGTGCCATAAGCAGCGGACAGGGGGCCTACGAGCAGTACTTC.

The gene calls are TRBV7-2 and TRBJ2-5; 9 nucleotides match TRBD1. This CDR3 is built from 13 residues. Germline V gene lookup returns CDR1 SGHTA and CDR2 FQGNSA. Trimming removed 5 bases from V and 4 bases from J; junction bases left unmatched: 2. The CDR3 spells CASSPDRGETQYF. The CDR3 coding sequence is TGTGCCAGCAGCCCGGACAGGGGAGAGACCCAGTACTTC. The whole variable domain, filled in from reference TRBV7-2 and TRBJ2-5, reads GAGVSQSPSNKVTEKGKDVELRCDPISGHTALYWYRQSLGQGLEFLIYFQGNSAPDKSGLPSDRFSAERTGGSVSTLTIQRTQQEDSAVYLCASSPDRGETQYFGPGTRLLVL.

This clone was observed a handful of times. The rearrangement uses TRBV6-1 and TRBJ1-1; possibly TRBD1 for D (5 bases). V dropped 10 bases and J dropped 1 base, with 16 bases sitting between them. The CDR3 runs to 14 residues. The germline V gene has CDR1 MNHNS and CDR2 SASEGT. CDR3 sequence (DNA): TGTGCCACCCAAGAAGGGGCTGGGAACACTGAAGCTTTCTTT. It encodes CATQEGAGNTEAFF.

CDR3 sequence reads: CASSATGGEETQYF. CDR3 bases: TGTGCCAGCTCAGCAACAGGGGGCGAGGAGACCCAGTACTTC. The rearrangement uses TRBV18 and TRBJ2-5, with TRBD1 matching 9 bases. The V segment lost 5 bases and the J segment 5 bases; nucleotides outside the gene matches: 6. Germline V CDR1 and CDR2: KGHSH, LQKENI. This CDR3 is built from 14 residues.

In its sample, this clone was seen a few times. The rearrangement joins TRBV7-2 to TRBJ2-7, with D maybe TRBD2 (6 bases). CDR3 length: 14 residues. Per the germline V gene, CDR1 is SGHTA and CDR2 is FQGNSA. V lost 6 bases, J lost 7 bases, and 19 bases lay in between. The CDR3: CASSARTTVGEQYF. The CDR3, as DNA: TGTGCCAGCAGTGCAAGGACTACCGTCGGGGAGCAGTACTTC.

V is TRBV2 and J is TRBJ1-5; tentatively, D is TRBD1 (6 bases). CDR1 is SNHLY, CDR2 FYNNEI, per germline. The length of the CDR3 is 12 residues. V was clipped by 8 bases and J by 3 bases, with 8 bases between them. The CDR3 protein is CASRTANQPQHF. The CDR3, as DNA: TGTGCCAGCCGGACAGCCAATCAGCCCCAGCATTTT.